The 2 T cell receptor beta chains presented below share a single source sample, sequenced in a study of T cells expressing NK-cell markers. TCRdb reanalyzed the 5' RACE reads and collapses them to one entry per CDR3 protein, without DNA. Its clone listing holds roughly 450,000 distinct CDR3 sequences. Source material: blood T cells: a sorted CD56 or NKG2C T cell subset, CD4+ or CD8+ T cells, or bulk PBMC T cells (not recorded which). All receptors come from a woman between 50 and 59 years old in good health.

The rearrangement links TRBV11-2 to TRBJ1-2; without DNA, the TCRdb call of TRBD1 cannot be checked. CDR1 and CDR2 (germline): SGHAT, FQNNGV. The CDR3 has 16 amino acids. The CDR3 here is CASSPVSRGSVQGYTF. Complete variable domain (other parts from reference TRBV11-2 and TRBJ1-2): EAGVAQSPRYKIIEKRQSVAFWCNPISGHATLYWYQQILGQGPKLLIQFQNNGVVDDSQLPKDRFSAERLKGVDSTLKIQPAKLEDSAVYLCASSPVSRGSVQGYTFGSGTRLTVV.

The CDR3 is CASSLGQGGIQYF. The V gene is TRBV5-1, the J gene TRBJ2-4; TCRdb's assignment of TRBD1 cannot be checked, as there is no DNA. This CDR3 contains 13 residues. Germline lookup yields CDR1 SGHRS and CDR2 YFSETQ.